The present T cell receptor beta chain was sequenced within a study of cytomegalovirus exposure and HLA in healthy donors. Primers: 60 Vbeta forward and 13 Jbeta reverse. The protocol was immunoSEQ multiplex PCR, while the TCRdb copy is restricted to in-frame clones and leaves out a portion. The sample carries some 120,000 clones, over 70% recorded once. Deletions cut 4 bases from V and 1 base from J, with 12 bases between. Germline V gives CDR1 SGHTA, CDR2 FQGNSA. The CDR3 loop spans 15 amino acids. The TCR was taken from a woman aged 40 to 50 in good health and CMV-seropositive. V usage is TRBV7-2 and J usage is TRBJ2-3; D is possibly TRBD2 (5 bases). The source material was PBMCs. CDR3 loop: CASSSMDSRTDTQYF. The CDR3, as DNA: TGTGCCAGCAGCTCAATGGACTCACGCACAGATACGCAGTATTTT.